One and the same sample provided the 26 T cell receptor beta chains below, sequenced in a study of regulatory T cells in long-lasting Graves disease. CDR3-region Arm-PCR and iRepertoire HTBI primers produced the TCR beta libraries. TCRdb re-analysed the multiplex PCR reads in MiXCR, keeping a single row per CDR3 protein. In the table there are approximately 350,000 distinct CDR3 sequences, about 11% of which are singletons. As for time point: newly diagnosed GD, antithyroid drugs for less than 3 months. PBMC-derived RNA was used for the TCR library. This same sample was also part of a study on T cells in Graves' hyperthyroidism and ophthalmopathy.

Sequencing was performed on peripheral blood mononuclear cells (PBMCs), taken at new diagnosis, from a patient treated with antithyroid drugs. The source of these receptors is a woman aged 18-30 years with Graves disease.

Ten or more counts support this clonotype. The rearrangement links TRBV29-1 to TRBJ1-1; D remains ambiguous. With 5 bases removed from V and 8 bases from J, the gap between germline ends came to 9 bases. This CDR3 is 10 amino acids long. CDR1 SQVTM and CDR2 ANQGSEA come from the germline V gene. The CDR3 DNA sequence: TGCAGCGTTTCGGGGTCGGAAGCTTTCTTT. Its protein product is CSVSGSEAFF. The full variable domain, completed using reference TRBV29-1 and TRBJ1-1, is SAVISQKPSRDICQRGTSLTIQCQVDSQVTMMFWYRQQPGQSLTLIATANQGSEATYESGFVIDKFPISRPNLTFSTLTVSNMSPEDSSIYLCSVSGSEAFFGQGTRLTVV.

This clonotype came up many times. The V and J genes are TRBV7-2 and TRBJ2-3, with D unclear. Germline V gene lookup returns CDR1 SGHTA and CDR2 FQGNSA. Trimming cost V 1 base and J 2 bases, with 13 bases left between them. This CDR3 spans 16 amino acids. This chain's CDR3 is CASSLEPVGLTDTQYF. The CDR3 DNA sequence: TGTGCCAGCAGCTTAGAGCCCGTGGGCCTCACAGATACGCAGTATTTT.

This clonotype was detected once. A much larger clone sits a single nucleotide away, making a read error possible. The rearrangement uses TRBV5-1 and TRBJ2-2, with a tentative D call TRBD2 (5 bases). CDR3 size: 15 residues. Germline assignment: CDR1 SGHRS and CDR2 YFSETQ. The ends were cut back, 6 bases at V and 2 bases at J, with 14 bases in the middle. DNA for the CDR3: TGCGCCAGCACATTGGCGGGTTTTAACACCGGGGAGCTGTTTTTT. Protein sequence: CASTLAGFNTGELFF.

This chain joins TRBV20-1 and TRBJ2-3; tentatively, D is TRBD1 (6 bases). Per germline, CDR1 DFQATT and CDR2 SNEGSKA (reference sequence). This CDR3 spans 15 amino acids. Deletions cut 5 bases from V and 1 base from J, with 16 bases between. The chain's CDR3 is CSAFTFRGRTDTQYF. Written as DNA, the CDR3 is TGCAGTGCTTTCACCTTCAGGGGCCGCACAGATACGCAGTATTTT.

This clonotype was detected only once. This rearrangement joins TRBV20-1 to TRBJ2-4, with 12 bases matching TRBD2. The V gene end was trimmed by 0 bases and the J gene end by 0 bases; junction bases not matched to a gene: 6. Germline assignment: CDR1 DFQATT and CDR2 SNEGSKA (reference sequence). The CDR3 runs to 18 residues. CDR3 sequence: CSARETSGGPLAKNIQYF. The CDR3 coding sequence is TGCAGTGCTAGAGAGACTAGCGGGGGCCCCCTAGCCAAAAACATTCAGTACTTC.

This clonotype was recorded many times. The chain employs TRBV28 and TRBJ2-2; 7 nucleotides agree with TRBD1. The V gene's germline CDR1 is MDHEN and CDR2 SYDVKM. The V and J ends lost 6 bases and 3 bases, in that order; junction bases with no gene match: 4. CDR3 size: 14 residues. The CDR3 protein is CASSRTGYTGELFF. DNA of the CDR3: TGTGCCAGCAGCCGGACAGGTTACACCGGGGAGCTGTTTTTT. The variable domain in full, completed from reference TRBV28 and TRBJ2-2, reads DVKVTQSSRYLVKRTGEKVFLECVQDMDHENMFWYRQDPGLGLRLIYFSYDVKMKEKGDIPEGYSVSREKKERFSLILESASTNQTSMYLCASSRTGYTGELFFGEGSRLTVL.

J is TRBJ1-6 and V is TRBV20-1; D gene unclear. CDR1 and CDR2 from the germline V gene are DFQATT and SNEGSKA (reference sequence). V was cut by 6 bases and J by 5 bases, with 14 bases left in between. The CDR3 totals 14 residues. CDR3 in amino acids: CSAQSVYDNSPLHF. In nucleotides, the CDR3 is TGCAGTGCGCAGTCGGTGTATGATAATTCACCCCTCCACTTT.

The chain employs TRBV20-1 and TRBJ2-7; no clear D gene. The germline V and J ends were trimmed by 6 bases and 4 bases, with 22 bases remaining between them. The CDR3 runs 15 residues. Germline loops: CDR1 DFQATT, CDR2 SNEGSKA (reference sequence). CDR3 coding DNA: TGCAGTGCAAACCTTCAATCGGAATGGTCATACGAGCAGTACTTC. Translation: CSANLQSEWSYEQYF.

This chain joins TRBV20-1 and TRBJ2-1, with TRBD2 matching over 7 bases. The CDR3 has 16 amino acids. Germline V gives CDR1 DFQATT, CDR2 SNEGSKA (reference sequence). V was pared by 2 bases and J by 3 bases, with 10 bases of the junction left unmatched. The CDR3 DNA reads TGCAGTGCTAGAAAGGCTAGCGGCAAAAACTACAATGAGCAGTTCTTC. This gives the protein CSARKASGKNYNEQFF.

This clonotype was detected ten times or more. The genes are TRBV7-6 and TRBJ2-1; TRBD2 aligns across 7 bases. Germline lookup yields CDR1 SGHVS and CDR2 FNYEAQ. With V trimmed by 1 base and J by 0 bases, 6 bases remained unmatched. The CDR3 is made up of 17 amino acids. This CDR3 is CASSLVGGRNSYNEQFF. In DNA form, the CDR3 reads TGTGCCAGCAGCTTAGTGGGGGGGAGAAACTCCTACAATGAGCAGTTCTTC.

This clonotype was observed many times. The chain combines TRBV7-9 with TRBJ1-1; D ambiguous. Deletions cut 4 bases from V and 10 bases from J, with 10 bases between. This CDR3 comprises 11 residues. The germline CDR1 and CDR2 sequences are SEHNR and FQNEAQ (reference sequence). CDR3 amino acids: CASSSGEGAFF. The CDR3 bases are TGTGCCAGCAGCTCCGGGGAAGGAGCTTTCTTT.

This clonotype was picked up many times. The chain has TRBV18 and TRBJ2-5, with D unclear. The CDR3 has 10 amino acids. Trimming left V 5 bases short and J 5 bases short, with 3 bases between. The germline V gene encodes CDR1 KGHSH and CDR2 LQKENI. The CDR3 spells CASSMETQYF. The CDR3 bases are TGTGCCAGCTCAATGGAGACCCAGTACTTC.

J is TRBJ2-7 and V is TRBV29-1; D remains unclear. Trimming removed 3 bases from V and 6 bases from J, with 12 bases in between. The CDR3 is 12 amino acids. Germline V gives CDR1 SQVTM, CDR2 ANQGSEA. This chain's CDR3 is CSVEGSLREQYF. The DNA of the CDR3 is TGCAGCGTTGAGGGGTCTCTACGCGAGCAGTACTTC.

The table lists this clonotype with a few counts. V gene TRBV4-1 combines with J gene TRBJ1-4; D uncertain. This CDR3 has 18 residues. Germline values: CDR1 MGHRA, CDR2 YSYEKL. V was cut by 0 bases and J by 0 bases, with 14 bases left in between. The CDR3 DNA is TGCGCCAGCAGCCAAGATGCCCGCAGTCCAGCAACTAATGAAAAACTGTTTTTT. Translation: CASSQDARSPATNEKLFF.

As regards this clonotype: This may be a read error: a much more frequent sequence differs by one nucleotide. The chain has TRBV5-1 and TRBJ2-3; a weak D match, TRBD2 (5 bases). CDR3 length equals 15 residues. From germline, CDR1 is SGHRS and CDR2 YFSETQ. V lost 0 bases to trimming and J lost 2 bases, with 10 bases between them. CDR3 sequence: CASSLGTGDTDTQYF. The CDR3 nucleotides read TGCGCCAGCAGCTTGGGGACTGGGGACACAGATACGCAGTATTTT.

The V gene is TRBV24-1, the J gene TRBJ2-1; 7 bases line up with TRBD2. CDR3 length: 18 amino acids. V was clipped by 2 bases and J by 1 base; unmatched bases: 10. Germline CDR1 KGHDR, CDR2 SFDVKD. CDR3 coding DNA: TGTGCCACCAGTGATTCCCCGTTCTTGCGGGGGTCCTACAATGAGCAGTTCTTC. It specifies CATSDSPFLRGSYNEQFF.

This clonotype was seen at least ten times. V and J are TRBV29-1 and TRBJ2-7, with 7 bases that match TRBD1. The CDR3 extends over 16 amino acids. V shed 3 bases, J shed 3 bases, and the junction held 14 bases outside the gene matches. The germline CDR1 and CDR2 sequences are SQVTM and ANQGSEA. DNA for the CDR3: TGCAGCGTTGAGACAACGACAGGGAGTCTTTACTACGAGCAGTACTTC. Amino acids: CSVETTTGSLYYEQYF.

This clonotype has a handful of counts. The chain is built from TRBV20-1 and TRBJ1-4, with 7 bases fitting TRBD1. Per the germline V gene, CDR1 is DFQATT and CDR2 is SNEGSKA (reference sequence). V was pared by 4 bases and J by 6 bases, with 11 bases of the junction left unmatched. This CDR3 is 15 amino acids long. CDR3: CSATRQGHRDEKLFF. CDR3 coding DNA: TGCAGTGCTACCCGACAGGGCCACCGCGATGAAAAACTGTTTTTT.

J is TRBJ2-2 and V is TRBV12-3 or TRBV12-4, with 15 nucleotides matching TRBD2. Trimming took 6 bases from V and 6 from J; bases not matched to a gene: 5. There are 16 residues in the CDR3. The CDR3 DNA follows: TGTGCCAGCAGAGGACTAGCGGGGGGGCTGGCCGGGGAGCTGTTTTTT. This codes for CASRGLAGGLAGELFF.

This clonotype was counted between two and nine times. The gene calls are TRBV18 and TRBJ2-7; 8 bases align to TRBD2. V lost 6 bases to trimming and J lost 0 bases; unmatched junction nucleotides: 10. The CDR3 covers 16 residues. Germline CDR1 and CDR2: KGHSH and LQKENI. The CDR3 protein is CASSSRPLAVSYEQYF. In DNA form, the CDR3 reads TGTGCCAGCTCTAGTAGGCCACTAGCGGTCTCCTACGAGCAGTACTTC.

V and J are TRBV7-2 and TRBJ1-2, with 9 bases that match TRBD1. The CDR3 runs 15 residues. CDR1 and CDR2 from the germline V gene are SGHTA and FQGNSA. V trimming: 3 bases; J trimming: 4 bases; junction bases outside the gene matches: 6. DNA of the CDR3: TGTGCCAGCAGCTTGCGGGACAGGGAGGCCTATGGCTACACCTTC. Translating gives CASSLRDREAYGYTF.

This clonotype appeared many times. V gene TRBV7-2 combines with J gene TRBJ2-1, with TRBD2 matching over 14 bases. This CDR3 has 18 residues. In germline, CDR1 is SGHTA, CDR2 FQGNSA. With 3 bases clipped from V and 7 bases from J, the junction kept 11 bases outside the gene matches. This chain's CDR3 is CASSLWGRGLAGGNEQFF. CDR3 in DNA: TGTGCCAGCAGCTTGTGGGGGCGCGGACTAGCGGGAGGTAATGAGCAGTTCTTC. Full variable domain (outside the CDR3, taken from reference TRBV7-2 and TRBJ2-1): GAGVSQSPSNKVTEKGKDVELRCDPISGHTALYWYRQSLGQGLEFLIYFQGNSAPDKSGLPSDRFSAERTGGSVSTLTIQRTQQEDSAVYLCASSLWGRGLAGGNEQFFGPGTRLTVL.

This clonotype was detected ten times or more. The CDR3 DNA follows: TGTGCCAGCAGCTTCACTAGCGGCTCTACCCCAAACATTCAGTACTTC. The encoded protein is CASSFTSGSTPNIQYF. The chain joins TRBV11-2 to TRBJ2-4; 8 bases fit TRBD2. This CDR3 comprises 16 residues. Losses at the gene ends were 3 bases for V and 6 bases for J; bases not matched to a gene: 10. CDR1 and CDR2 (germline): SGHAT, FQNNGV.

In its sample, this clonotype was seen a few times. The chain recombines TRBV13 with TRBJ2-7; 9 bases line up with TRBD2. Losses at the gene ends were 8 bases for V and 6 bases for J; bases not matched to a gene: 8. Germline V gene lookup returns CDR1 PRHDT and CDR2 FYEKMQ (reference sequence). The CDR3 spans 13 residues. CDR3 loop: CASGREGTGEQYF. The CDR3 region has the DNA TGTGCCAGCGGGCGGGAGGGAACTGGCGAGCAGTACTTC.

This clonotype was picked up a small number of times. The V gene is TRBV7-2, the J gene TRBJ1-6; no definite D call. The V end lost 4 bases, the J end lost 4 bases, and 26 bases lay between the germline ends. The germline V gene encodes CDR1 SGHTA and CDR2 FQGNSA. The CDR3 spans 20 residues. CDR3 protein: CASSSNGKGSFQSYNSPLHF. Written as DNA, the CDR3 is TGTGCCAGCAGCTCGAACGGGAAGGGCTCATTTCAGTCGTATAATTCACCCCTCCACTTT.

The gene calls are TRBV11-2 and TRBJ1-3; D unclear. V was cut by 5 bases and J by 0 bases, with 11 bases left in between. This CDR3 has 15 amino acids. Germline CDR1 reads SGHAT; CDR2 reads FQNNGV. The CDR3 nucleotides read TGTGCCAGCAGCCCCCGAGTAAGCTCTGGAAACACCATATATTTT. Its protein product is CASSPRVSSGNTIYF.